A selection of T cell receptor beta chains follows, all from one sample in a study of cytomegalovirus exposure and HLA in healthy donors. Here immunoSEQ multiplex PCR was the method, and the copy in TCRdb shows in-frame clones only, minus some. The repertoire includes about 180,000 clones, 70% to 80% of them detected once, and 2.5% to 3.5% sits in the top ten. The sequenced sample was PBMCs. These receptors all stem from a male donor in good health and CMV-seronegative. The CDR3 runs from the conserved cysteine through the conserved F or W. Each record gives: CDR3 protein, CDR3 DNA, D gene, V gene, J gene, clone size. The D gene is left open where the match is weak. Some rows have no size entry. The others give once, few or many, or a class for an expanded clone.

CDR3: CAWSVQGGETQYF
DNA: TGTGCCTGGAGTGTACAGGGCGGCGAGACCCAGTACTTC
D: -
V: TRBV30
J: TRBJ2-5
size: -

CDR3: CASSYSGEVNYGYTF
DNA: TGTGCCAGCAGTTACTCAGGGGAAGTTAACTATGGCTACACCTTC
D: -
V: TRBV6-5
J: TRBJ1-2
size: -

CDR3: CASTAPSGRNTEAFF
DNA: TGTGCCAGCACTGCCCCGTCGGGGAGGAACACTGAAGCTTTCTTT
D: -
V: TRBV28
J: TRBJ1-1
size: -

CDR3: CASSLPQHLGTEAFF
DNA: TGTGCCAGCAGTTTACCTCAACATCTCGGGACTGAAGCTTTCTTT
D: -
V: TRBV28
J: TRBJ1-1
size: few

CDR3: CASSTPPRGRGYEQYF
DNA: TGTGCCAGCAGTACTCCACCCAGGGGGCGCGGGTACGAGCAGTACTTC
D: TRBD1
V: TRBV27
J: TRBJ2-7
size: -

CDR3: CASSLRTYSNQPQHF
DNA: TGTGCCAGCAGCTTAAGGACTTATAGCAATCAGCCCCAGCATTTT
D: -
V: TRBV11-2
J: TRBJ1-5
size: few

CDR3: CASSHSRGGYGYTF
DNA: TGCGCCAGCAGCCATTCTAGGGGAGGCTATGGCTACACCTTC
D: -
V: TRBV4-3
J: TRBJ1-2
size: few

CDR3: CASSEQTGGHHQPQHF
DNA: TGTGCCAGCAGCGAACAGACAGGGGGCCATCATCAGCCCCAGCATTTT
D: TRBD1
V: TRBV7-2
J: TRBJ1-5
size: -

CDR3: CASGRGDRDIETQYF
DNA: TGTGCCAGCGGTCGAGGGGACAGGGATATAGAGACCCAGTACTTC
D: TRBD1
V: TRBV6-5
J: TRBJ2-5
size: -

CDR3: CASSGGGTETYGYTF
DNA: TGTGCCAGCAGTGGCGGGGGGACAGAAACTTATGGCTACACCTTC
D: TRBD1
V: TRBV28
J: TRBJ1-2
size: once

CDR3: CASSLQGGNSPLHF
DNA: TGTGCCAGCAGCTTACAGGGGGGTAATTCACCCCTCCACTTT
D: TRBD1
V: TRBV7-3
J: TRBJ1-6
size: -

CDR3: CASSLDPLRDEQFF
DNA: TGTGCCAGCAGCTTAGATCCCCTCCGGGATGAGCAGTTCTTC
D: -
V: TRBV7-2
J: TRBJ2-1
size: -

CDR3: CASSSSGRNQPQHF
DNA: TGTGCCAGTTCCTCTAGTGGGAGAAATCAGCCCCAGCATTTT
D: -
V: TRBV19
J: TRBJ1-5
size: -

CDR3: CASSLGSNGYQETQYF
DNA: TGCGCCAGCAGCTTGGGGAGTAACGGATACCAAGAGACCCAGTACTTC
D: -
V: TRBV5-1
J: TRBJ2-5
size: -